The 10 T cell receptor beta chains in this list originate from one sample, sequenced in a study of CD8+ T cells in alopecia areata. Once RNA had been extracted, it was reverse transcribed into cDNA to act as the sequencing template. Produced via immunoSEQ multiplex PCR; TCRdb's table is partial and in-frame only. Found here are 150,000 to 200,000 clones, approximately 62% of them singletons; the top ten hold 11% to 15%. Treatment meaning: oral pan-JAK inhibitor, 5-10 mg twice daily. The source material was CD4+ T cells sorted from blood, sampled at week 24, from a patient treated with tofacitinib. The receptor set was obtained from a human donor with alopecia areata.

CDR3 coding DNA: TGTGCCTGGAGTAAGACCACAGGATGGACAGAGACCCAGTACTTC. It translates to CAWSKTTGWTETQYF. This chain connects TRBV30 to TRBJ2-5, with D maybe TRBD1 (5 bases). Germline V CDR1 and CDR2: GTSNPN, SVGIG (reference sequence). Trimming left V 2 bases short and J 4 bases short, with 17 bases between. This CDR3 comprises 15 residues.

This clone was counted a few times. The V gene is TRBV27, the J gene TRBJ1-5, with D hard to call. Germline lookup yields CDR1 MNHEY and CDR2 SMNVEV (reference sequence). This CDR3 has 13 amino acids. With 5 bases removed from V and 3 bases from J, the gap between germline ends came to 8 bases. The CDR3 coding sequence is TGTGCCAGCAGTGAGCAGATCAATCAGCCCCAGCATTTT. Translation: CASSEQINQPQHF.

The CDR3 loop is CASSLSPNANYGYTF. CDR3 DNA: TGTGCCAGCAGTTTATCCCCTAATGCTAACTATGGCTACACCTTC. The chain is built from TRBV27 and TRBJ1-2, with D hard to call. With 0 bases removed from V and 0 bases from J, the gap between germline ends came to 8 bases. In germline, CDR1 is MNHEY, CDR2 SMNVEV (reference sequence). The CDR3 is made up of 15 amino acids.

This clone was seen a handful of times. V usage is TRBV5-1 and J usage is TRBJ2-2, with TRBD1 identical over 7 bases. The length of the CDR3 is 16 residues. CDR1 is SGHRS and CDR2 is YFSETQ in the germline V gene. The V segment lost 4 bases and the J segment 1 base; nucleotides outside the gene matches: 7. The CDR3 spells CASSLETGRNTGELFF. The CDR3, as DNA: TGCGCCAGCAGCCTTGAGACAGGGAGGAACACCGGGGAGCTGTTTTTT.

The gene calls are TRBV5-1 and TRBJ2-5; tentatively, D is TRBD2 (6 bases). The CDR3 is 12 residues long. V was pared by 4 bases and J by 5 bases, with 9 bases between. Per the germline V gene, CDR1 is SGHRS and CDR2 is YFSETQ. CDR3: CASSPGGETQYF. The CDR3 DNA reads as TGCGCCAGCAGCCCTGGGGGGGAGACCCAGTACTTC.

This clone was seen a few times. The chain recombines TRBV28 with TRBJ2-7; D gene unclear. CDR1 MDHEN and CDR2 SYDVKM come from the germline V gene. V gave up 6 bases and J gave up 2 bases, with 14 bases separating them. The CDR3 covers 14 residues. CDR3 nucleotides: TGTGCCAGCAGCTCCCATGGGGTGGCCTACGAGCAGTACTTC. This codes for CASSSHGVAYEQYF. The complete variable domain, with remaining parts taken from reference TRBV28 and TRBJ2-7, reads DVKVTQSSRYLVKRTGEKVFLECVQDMDHENMFWYRQDPGLGLRLIYFSYDVKMKEKGDIPEGYSVSREKKERFSLILESASTNQTSMYLCASSSHGVAYEQYFGPGTRLTVT.

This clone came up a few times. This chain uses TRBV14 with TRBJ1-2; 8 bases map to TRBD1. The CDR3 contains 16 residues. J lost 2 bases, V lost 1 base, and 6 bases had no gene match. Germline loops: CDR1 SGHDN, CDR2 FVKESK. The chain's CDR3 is CASSQVWGQANYGYTF. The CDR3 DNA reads TGTGCCAGCAGCCAAGTCTGGGGACAGGCGAACTATGGCTACACCTTC.

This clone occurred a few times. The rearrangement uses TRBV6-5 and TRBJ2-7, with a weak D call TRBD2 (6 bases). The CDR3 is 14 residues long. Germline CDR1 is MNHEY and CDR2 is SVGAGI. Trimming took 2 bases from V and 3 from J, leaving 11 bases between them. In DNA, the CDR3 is TGTGCCAGCAGTTACGCGGGAAGCGGCTACGAGCAGTACTTC. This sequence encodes CASSYAGSGYEQYF.

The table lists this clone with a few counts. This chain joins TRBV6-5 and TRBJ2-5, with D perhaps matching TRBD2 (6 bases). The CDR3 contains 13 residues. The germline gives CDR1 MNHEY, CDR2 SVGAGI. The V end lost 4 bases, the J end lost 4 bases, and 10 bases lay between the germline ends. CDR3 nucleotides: TGTGCCAGCAGTTTTCACGGGGGAGAGACCCAGTACTTC. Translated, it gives CASSFHGGETQYF.

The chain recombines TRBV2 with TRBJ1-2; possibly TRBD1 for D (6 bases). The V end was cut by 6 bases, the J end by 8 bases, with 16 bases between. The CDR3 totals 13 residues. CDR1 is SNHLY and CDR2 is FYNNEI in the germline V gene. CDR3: CASSSRDQGGYTF. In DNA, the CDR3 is TGTGCCAGCAGCTCGAGGGATCAGGGGGGCTACACCTTC.